This T cell receptor beta chain was recorded in a study of T cell changes during pregnancy in multiple sclerosis. Assay: immunoSEQ multiplex PCR; the TCRdb copy retains only in-frame clones and omits some. This sample yields about 60,000 clones, of which 90% to 95% are seen a single time; around 0.9% belongs to the top ten. Germline CDR1 MNHNS, CDR2 SASEGT. J lost 3 bases, V lost 3 bases, and 16 bases had no gene match. The CDR3 is 19 residues long. The J gene is TRBJ2-7, the V gene TRBV6-1, with 11 bases fitting TRBD2. The sequenced sample was peripheral blood, obtained before pregnancy. The source is a female donor with multiple sclerosis, enrolled in a pregnancy study. The CDR3 DNA reads as TGTGCCAGCAGTGAGCCACTAGCGGGGGTAGCAGGGGGAAACTACGAGCAGTACTTC. Protein product: CASSEPLAGVAGGNYEQYF.